A selection of T cell receptor beta chains follows, all from one sample in a study of blood T cell repertoires in COVID-19. The method was immunoSEQ multiplex PCR; TCRdb's version includes in-frame clones alone and lacks a portion of them. The profile shows about 250,000 clones, 65% to 90% of them singletons. Sequenced sample: peripheral blood. The receptors were gathered from an elderly woman with active or convalescent COVID-19. Each CDR3 is given with its conserved first and last residue. The D gene is left open where the match is weak. Rows may omit the clone size; those that give it use once, few, many or a size class.

DNA: TGTGCCAGCAGTACGACGGGACAGGTCCCCTACGAGCAGTACTTC; CDR3: CASSTTGQVPYEQYF; V: TRBV27; J: TRBJ2-7; size: -; D: TRBD1
DNA: TGTGCCAGCAGTATGGGAGGGCAGCTCACTAACTATGGCTACACCTTC; CDR3: CASSMGGQLTNYGYTF; V: TRBV5-6; J: TRBJ1-2; size: -; D: -
DNA: TGTGCCAGCAGTCGCGACAGGGGCAATCAGCCCCAGCATTTT; CDR3: CASSRDRGNQPQHF; V: TRBV6-5; J: TRBJ1-5; size: -; D: TRBD1
DNA: TGTGCCAGTAGCGGAGGTCGGAACACTGAAGCTTTCTTT; CDR3: CASSGGRNTEAFF; V: TRBV19; J: TRBJ1-1; size: once; D: -
DNA: TGTGCCAGCAGCTTAGCCAACCCGGGACAGACATCAGCTTTCTTT; CDR3: CASSLANPGQTSAFF; V: TRBV7-9; J: TRBJ1-1; size: -; D: TRBD1
DNA: TGCGCCAGCGCCGTAGGCGGGGGGAGCACTGAAGCTTTCTTT; CDR3: CASAVGGGSTEAFF; V: TRBV10-2; J: TRBJ1-1; size: -; D: -
DNA: TGTGCCAGCAGCCGAGGACAGGGGGTTGGGGAGCAGTACTTC; CDR3: CASSRGQGVGEQYF; V: TRBV7-9; J: TRBJ2-7; size: -; D: TRBD1
DNA: TGTGCCAGCAGCCAAAGCAGGGGATCACAGCCCCAGCATTTT; CDR3: CASSQSRGSQPQHF; V: TRBV3-1/TRBV3-2; J: TRBJ1-5; size: -; D: -
DNA: TGTGCCAGCAGCTTTTGGAGGAATGAGCAGTTCTTC; CDR3: CASSFWRNEQFF; V: TRBV5-6; J: TRBJ2-1; size: -; D: -
DNA: TGTGCCAGCAGCCGTCCTAGCTCGTACAATGAGCAGTTCTTC; CDR3: CASSRPSSYNEQFF; V: TRBV7-2; J: TRBJ2-1; size: -; D: -
DNA: TGCAGTGCCTCGAACACTGAAGCTTTCTTT; CDR3: CSASNTEAFF; V: TRBV20-1; J: TRBJ1-1; size: few; D: -
DNA: TGCAGTGCTAGGACAGGGAGCATTCAGTACTTC; CDR3: CSARTGSIQYF; V: TRBV20-1; J: TRBJ2-4; size: -; D: TRBD1
DNA: TGTGCCAGCGGATCAGAACAGGGCGCACGGGGCTACACCTTC; CDR3: CASGSEQGARGYTF; V: TRBV28; J: TRBJ1-2; size: -; D: -
DNA: TGTGCCAGCAGTTTAAGTGGGGCAAGGCAGCCCCAGCATTTT; CDR3: CASSLSGARQPQHF; V: TRBV27; J: TRBJ1-5; size: -; D: -
DNA: TGTGCCAGCACCATTGGGGACAGGGTACACTACGAGCAGTACTTC; CDR3: CASTIGDRVHYEQYF; V: TRBV6-5; J: TRBJ2-7; size: once; D: TRBD1
DNA: TGCGCCAGCAGCGTAGAACAGGGGGCTAATTCACCCCTCCACTTT; CDR3: CASSVEQGANSPLHF; V: TRBV5-1; J: TRBJ1-6; size: -; D: TRBD1
DNA: TGTGCCAGCAGCCAAGGGGCGTGGGATGAGCAGTTCTTC; CDR3: CASSQGAWDEQFF; V: TRBV3-1/TRBV3-2; J: TRBJ2-1; size: once; D: -
DNA: TGTGCCAGCAAGGTCGACAGGGGGCCGATGGGTGAAGCTTTCTTT; CDR3: CASKVDRGPMGEAFF; V: TRBV2; J: TRBJ1-1; size: -; D: TRBD1
DNA: TGTGCCAGCAGTGATAGAAGGACAGGGGGCTACCGGCTCTGGGCCAACGTCCTGACTTTC; CDR3: CASSDRRTGGYRLWANVLTF; V: TRBV2; J: TRBJ2-6; size: -; D: TRBD1
DNA: TGCGCCAGCAGCTTGGACAGGTCTCCCCATCAGCCCCAGCATTTT; CDR3: CASSLDRSPHQPQHF; V: TRBV5-1; J: TRBJ1-5; size: few; D: -
DNA: TGCGCCAGCAGCTTTGACGGCGGGAGTTTTTACGAGCAGTACTTC; CDR3: CASSFDGGSFYEQYF; V: TRBV5-1; J: TRBJ2-7; size: -; D: TRBD2
DNA: TGTGCCAGCACCCTGGGACTAGCGGTCTCGGCAGATACGCAGTATTTT; CDR3: CASTLGLAVSADTQYF; V: TRBV7-8; J: TRBJ2-3; size: -; D: TRBD2